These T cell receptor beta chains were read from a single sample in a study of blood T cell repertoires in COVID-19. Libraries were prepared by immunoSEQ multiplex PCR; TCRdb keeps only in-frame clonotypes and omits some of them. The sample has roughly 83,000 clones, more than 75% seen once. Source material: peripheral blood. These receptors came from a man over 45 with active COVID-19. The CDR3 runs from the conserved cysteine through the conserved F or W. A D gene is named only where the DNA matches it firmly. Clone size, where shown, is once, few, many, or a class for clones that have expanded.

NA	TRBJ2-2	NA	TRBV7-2	CASGYSTGELFF	TGTGCCAGCGGCTATAGTACCGGGGAGCTGTTTTTT
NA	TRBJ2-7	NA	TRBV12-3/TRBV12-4	CASELRGYEQYF	TGTGCCAGCGAATTGAGAGGGTACGAGCAGTACTTC
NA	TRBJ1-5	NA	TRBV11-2	CASSLSPGSNQPQHF	TGTGCCAGCAGCCTGAGCCCAGGGAGCAATCAGCCCCAGCATTTT
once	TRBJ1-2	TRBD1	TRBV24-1	CATRGTGRNYGYTF	TGTGCCACCAGAGGGACAGGGCGCAACTATGGCTACACCTTC
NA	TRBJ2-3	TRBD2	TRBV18	CASSPRLAVSDTQYF	TGTGCCAGCTCACCAAGGCTAGCGGTATCAGATACGCAGTATTTT
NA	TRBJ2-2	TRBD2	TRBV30	CAWGLVGTGELFF	TGTGCCTGGGGACTAGTTGGCACCGGGGAGCTGTTTTTT
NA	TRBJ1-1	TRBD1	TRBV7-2	CASRRGQGSTEAFF	TGTGCCAGCAGGCGGGGACAGGGGAGCACTGAAGCTTTCTTT
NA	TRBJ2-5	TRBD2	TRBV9	CASSVLAGEATETQYF	TGTGCCAGCAGCGTACTAGCGGGAGAGGCGACGGAGACCCAGTACTTC
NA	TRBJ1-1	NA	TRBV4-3	CASSQGVGQLNTEAFF	TGCGCCAGCAGCCAGGGGGTCGGACAGTTGAACACTGAAGCTTTCTTT
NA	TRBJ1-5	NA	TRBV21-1	CASSSGQTSNQPQHF	TGTGCCAGCAGCTCGGGACAGACTAGCAATCAGCCCCAGCATTTT
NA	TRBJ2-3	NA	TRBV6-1	CASSEATVSTDTQYF	TGTGCCAGCAGTGAAGCGACAGTTAGCACAGATACGCAGTATTTT
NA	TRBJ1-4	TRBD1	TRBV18	CASSLRQGATNEKLFF	TGTGCCAGCTCACTTCGTCAGGGGGCAACTAATGAAAAACTGTTTTTT
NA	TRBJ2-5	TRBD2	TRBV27	CASSLPTSGGYQETQYF	TGTGCCAGCAGTTTGCCGACTAGCGGGGGATACCAAGAGACCCAGTACTTC
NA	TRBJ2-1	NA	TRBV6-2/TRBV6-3	CASSYWQVNEQFF	TGTGCCAGCAGTTACTGGCAGGTTAATGAGCAGTTCTTC
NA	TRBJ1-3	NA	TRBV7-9	CASSSTGPGSGNTIYF	TGTGCCAGCAGCTCCACAGGGCCGGGTTCTGGAAACACCATATATTTT
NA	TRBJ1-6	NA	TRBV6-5	CASTGLYHSPLHF	TGTGCCAGCACGGGACTTTACCATTCACCCCTCCACTTT
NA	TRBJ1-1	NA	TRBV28	CASSSYRGLNTEAFF	TGTGCCAGCAGTTCTTATCGGGGTTTGAACACTGAAGCTTTCTTT
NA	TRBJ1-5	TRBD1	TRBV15	CATSSFDRGGQPQHF	TGTGCCACCAGCAGCTTCGACAGGGGCGGTCAGCCCCAGCATTTT
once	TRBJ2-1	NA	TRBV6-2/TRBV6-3	CASSRGPYNEQFF	TGTGCCAGCAGCCGTGGGCCATACAATGAGCAGTTCTTC
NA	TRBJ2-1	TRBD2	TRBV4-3	CASSQDLASGSSEQFF	TGCGCCAGCAGCCAAGATCTCGCTAGCGGGAGTTCAGAGCAGTTCTTC
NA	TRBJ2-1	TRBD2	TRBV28	CASRNSGSSYNEQFF	TGTGCCAGCAGAAATAGCGGGAGCTCCTACAATGAGCAGTTCTTC
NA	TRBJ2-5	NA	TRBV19	CASSIRTVYQETQYF	TGTGCCAGTAGTATCAGGACAGTATACCAAGAGACCCAGTACTTC
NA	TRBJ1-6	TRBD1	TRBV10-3	CAISRDSNSPLHF	TGTGCCATCAGCCGGGACAGCAATTCACCCCTCCACTTT
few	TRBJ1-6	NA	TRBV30	CAWSVLGRAGGSPLHF	TGTGCCTGGAGTGTACTCGGCAGGGCTGGTGGTTCACCCCTCCACTTT
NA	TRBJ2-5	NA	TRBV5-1	CASSLGLRDSQETQYF	TGCGCCAGCAGCTTAGGCCTCCGGGACTCACAAGAGACCCAGTACTTC
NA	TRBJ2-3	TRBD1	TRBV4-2	CASSSRTGGADTQYF	TGTGCCAGCAGCTCCCGGACAGGGGGAGCAGATACGCAGTATTTT
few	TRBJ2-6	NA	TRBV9	CASSAVTGRGAGRELSGANVLTF	TGTGCCAGCAGCGCAGTAACTGGGAGGGGGGCTGGCAGGGAGCTCTCTGGGGCCAACGTCCTGACTTTC
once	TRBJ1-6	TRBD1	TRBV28	CASRSGDRVSPLHF	TGTGCCAGCAGGTCCGGAGACAGGGTCTCACCCCTCCACTTT
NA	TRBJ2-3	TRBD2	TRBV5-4	CASSLDGLAGGPDTQYF	TGTGCCAGCAGCTTGGACGGACTAGCGGGGGGGCCCGATACGCAGTATTTT
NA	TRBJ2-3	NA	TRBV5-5	CASSLTAQGGSDTQYF	TGTGCCAGCAGCTTGACTGCGCAGGGAGGTTCAGATACGCAGTATTTT
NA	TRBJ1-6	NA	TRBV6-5	CASRQNNSPLHF	TGTGCCAGCAGACAGAATAATTCACCCCTCCACTTT
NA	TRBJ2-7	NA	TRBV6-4	CASSVANGRGHEQYF	TGTGCCAGCAGTGTCGCAAATGGGAGAGGCCACGAGCAGTACTTC
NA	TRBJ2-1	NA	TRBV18	CASSPFRGNEQFF	TGTGCCAGCTCACCTTTCAGGGGCAATGAGCAGTTCTTC
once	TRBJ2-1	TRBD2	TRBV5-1	CASSLGLADNEQFF	TGCGCCAGCAGCTTGGGGCTAGCGGACAATGAGCAGTTCTTC
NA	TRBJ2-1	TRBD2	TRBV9	CASSLSGTANNEQFF	TGTGCCAGCAGCCTCAGCGGGACGGCCAACAATGAGCAGTTCTTC
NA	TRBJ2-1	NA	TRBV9	CASSTRTATSYNEQFF	TGTGCCAGCAGCACCCGTACTGCTACCTCCTACAATGAGCAGTTCTTC
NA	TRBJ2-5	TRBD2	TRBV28	CASRRMTSGGPGETQYF	TGTGCCAGCAGGAGAATGACTAGCGGGGGACCTGGAGAGACCCAGTACTTC
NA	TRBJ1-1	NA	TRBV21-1	CASSYKMGMTGQGALWHGDTEAFF	TGTGCCAGCAGCTACAAAATGGGGATGACAGGGCAGGGGGCTCTTTGGCATGGGGACACTGAAGCTTTCTTT
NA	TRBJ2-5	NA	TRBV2	CASSSTEQETQYF	TGTGCCAGCAGTTCGACAGAGCAAGAGACCCAGTACTTC
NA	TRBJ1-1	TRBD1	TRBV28	CASRKMFGTANTEAFF	TGTGCCAGCAGAAAAATGTTCGGGACAGCGAACACTGAAGCTTTCTTT
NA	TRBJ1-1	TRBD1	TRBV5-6	CASSLGTGPMNTEAFF	TGTGCCAGCAGCCTGGGGACAGGGCCCATGAACACTGAAGCTTTCTTT
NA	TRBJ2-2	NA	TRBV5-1	CASSFRGSAGMNTGELFF	TGCGCCAGCAGCTTTCGGGGGAGCGCGGGGATGAACACCGGGGAGCTGTTTTTT
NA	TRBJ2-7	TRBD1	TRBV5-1	CASSLGEGDRDEQYF	TGCGCCAGCAGCTTGGGGGAGGGGGACAGGGACGAGCAGTACTTC
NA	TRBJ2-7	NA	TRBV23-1	CASSQIAILRGGGRYEQYF	TGCGCCAGCAGTCAGATAGCAATCCTAAGGGGGGGAGGCCGCTACGAGCAGTACTTC
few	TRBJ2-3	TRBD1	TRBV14	CASSLIPGQSTDTQYF	TGTGCCAGCAGCCTCATACCGGGACAGAGCACAGATACGCAGTATTTT
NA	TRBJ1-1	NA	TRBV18	CASSPKQENTEAFF	TGTGCCAGCTCACCGAAACAGGAGAACACTGAAGCTTTCTTT
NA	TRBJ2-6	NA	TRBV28	CASSLHSPKANVLTF	TGTGCCAGCAGCCTACACAGTCCCAAGGCCAACGTCCTGACTTTC
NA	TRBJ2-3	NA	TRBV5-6	CASSSNREHSF	TGTGCCAGCAGCTCAAACCGGGAGCACTCTTTT
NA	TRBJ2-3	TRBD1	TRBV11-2	CASSLPQQGQGSTDTQYF	TGTGCCAGCAGCTTACCCCAACAAGGACAGGGGAGCACAGATACGCAGTATTTT
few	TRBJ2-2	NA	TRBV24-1	CATSDSTFTGELFF	TGTGCCACCAGTGATTCTACTTTCACCGGGGAGCTGTTTTTT
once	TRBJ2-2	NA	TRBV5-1	CASSLGSTGELFF	TGCGCCAGCAGCTTGGGGAGCACCGGGGAGCTGTTTTTT
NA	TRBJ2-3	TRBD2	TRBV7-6	CASSLREGLAGGLTDTQYF	TGTGCCAGCAGCTTAAGAGAGGGACTAGCGGGGGGGCTCACAGATACGCAGTATTTT
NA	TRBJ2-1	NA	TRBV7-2	CASSFSGGPNNEQFF	TGTGCCAGCAGCTTTTCCGGGGGACCGAACAATGAGCAGTTCTTC
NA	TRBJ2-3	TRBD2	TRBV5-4	CASSFGLAGGPGTDTQYF	TGTGCCAGCAGCTTCGGACTAGCGGGAGGGCCTGGCACAGATACGCAGTATTTT
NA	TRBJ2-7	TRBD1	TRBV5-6	CASSLLGQGSYEQYF	TGTGCCAGCAGCTTGTTGGGACAGGGGTCCTACGAGCAGTACTTC
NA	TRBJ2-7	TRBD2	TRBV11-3	CASSPSGREGRYEQYF	TGTGCCAGCAGCCCGTCCGGGCGGGAGGGCCGCTACGAGCAGTACTTC
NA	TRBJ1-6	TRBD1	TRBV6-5	CASSRGGTGDSPLHF	TGTGCCAGCAGCCGAGGGGGGACAGGGGATTCACCCCTCCACTTT
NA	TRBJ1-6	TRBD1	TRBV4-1	CASSQAGTVLNSPLHF	TGCGCCAGCAGCCAAGCCGGGACAGTCCTTAATTCACCCCTCCACTTT
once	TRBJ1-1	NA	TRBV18	CASSPQGPRTEAFF	TGTGCCAGCTCACCACAGGGGCCGCGGACTGAAGCTTTCTTT